This T cell receptor beta chain was obtained from a study of blood T cell repertoires in COVID-19. Germline V lookup: CDR1 SGHTA, CDR2 FQGNSA. This CDR3 spans 19 amino acids. Trimming took 3 bases from V and 0 from J; bases not matched to a gene: 10. Measured with immunoSEQ multiplex PCR; TCRdb has only the in-frame clones, and not every one. The data contain a few hundred thousand clones, approximately 86% of them singletons. The TCR was taken from a human donor in a cohort sampled during active COVID-19. The V gene is TRBV7-2, the J gene TRBJ1-3; 11 bases line up with TRBD1. Material: peripheral blood. CDR3 protein: CASSFSTGQGGFSGNTIYF. The CDR3 bases are TGTGCCAGCAGCTTTTCTACGGGACAGGGGGGCTTCTCTGGAAACACCATATATTTT.